The 3 T cell receptor beta chains reported below all come from one sample, sequenced in a study of read filtering for tumor transcriptome and immune sequencing. The library was built from around 0.4 ug RNA with molecular barcoded adaptors for alpha/delta and beta/gamma chains. Using its own MiXCR run on the reads, TCRdb lists one record per CDR3 protein. The sample has roughly 60,000 distinct CDR3 sequences, 20% to 25% seen once; the top ten hold 17%. The specimen was a population of CD138-negative cells sorted from bone marrow. All receptors come from a donor at least 40 years old with multiple myeloma.

In this sample, this clonotype turned up many times. The chain links TRBV28 to TRBJ2-7, with a weak D call TRBD2 (7 bases). Trimming pared 10 bases from V and 7 bases from J, leaving 20 bases between. The CDR3 covers 13 residues. CDR1 is MDHEN, CDR2 SYDVKM, per germline. The CDR3 loop reads CATQRRGAREQYF. CDR3 coding DNA: TGTGCCACGCAGAGACGGGGGGCTCGAGAGCAGTACTTC.

V usage is TRBV2 and J usage is TRBJ1-5; the D is unclear. V shed 3 bases and J shed 0 bases, with 6 bases lying between them. The germline gives CDR1 SNHLY, CDR2 FYNNEI. The CDR3 is 14 amino acids. The CDR3 nucleotides are TGTGCCAGCAGTGAGGGGAATAGCAATCAGCCCCAGCATTTT. Residues: CASSEGNSNQPQHF.

This clonotype occurred a few times. CDR3 nucleotide sequence: TGTGCCAGCAGTTCAGGGACGGCGAACACCGGGGAGCTGTTTTTT. Encoded protein: CASSSGTANTGELFF. The gene calls are TRBV12-3 or TRBV12-4 and TRBJ2-2; D possibly matches TRBD1 or TRBD2 (5 bases each). V was pared by 4 bases and J by 0 bases, with 9 bases between. This CDR3 is 15 amino acids long.